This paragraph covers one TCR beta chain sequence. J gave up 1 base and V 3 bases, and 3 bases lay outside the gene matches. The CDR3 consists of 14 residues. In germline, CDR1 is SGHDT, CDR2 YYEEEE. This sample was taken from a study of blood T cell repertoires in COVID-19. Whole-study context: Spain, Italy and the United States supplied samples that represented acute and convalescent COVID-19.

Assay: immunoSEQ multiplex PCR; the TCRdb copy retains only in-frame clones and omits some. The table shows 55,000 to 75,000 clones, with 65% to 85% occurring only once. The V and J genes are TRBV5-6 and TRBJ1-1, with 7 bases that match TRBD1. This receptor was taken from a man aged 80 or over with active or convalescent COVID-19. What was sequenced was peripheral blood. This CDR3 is CASSWGQRNTEAFF. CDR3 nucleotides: TGTGCCAGCAGCTGGGGACAGAGGAACACTGAAGCTTTCTTT.